This TCR beta chain was captured in a study of PD-1 blockade in mismatch repair-deficient tumors. CDR3 length: 14 amino acids. From germline, CDR1 is GTSNPN and CDR2 SVGIG (reference sequence). V lost 2 bases, J lost 8 bases, and 16 bases lay in between. Study-level results: Tumor-resident clones, often absent from pretreatment blood, expanded after pembrolizumab and then contracted.

As concerns this clone: Its target is not known.

TCRdb keeps only in-frame clones here, not all; method: immunoSEQ multiplex PCR. The sample holds just under 80,000 clones, about 82% seen once. The receptor was isolated from an adult with mismatch repair-deficient cancer. The sequencing used peripheral blood, collected 44 weeks after starting pembrolizumab. The chain has TRBV30 and TRBJ2-1; D perhaps matches TRBD2 (6 bases). CDR3 DNA: TGTGCCTGGAGTAACCGGGACTGGAGCCATGAGCAGTTCTTC. It specifies CAWSNRDWSHEQFF.